The 9 T cell receptor beta chains reported below all come from one sample, sequenced in a study of T cells after yellow fever vaccination. TCRdb called the 5' RACE reads again in MiXCR, with one record for every CDR3 protein. The table lists around 250,000 distinct CDR3 sequences, about 5.2% of them singletons. The input for sequencing was CD4+ T cells sorted from PBMCs, taken on the day of the yellow fever booster vaccination. The receptor source for this set is a man between 18 and 35 years old who received the YFV17D yellow fever vaccine.

The table lists this clonotype with many counts. V is TRBV2 and J is TRBJ1-5; 7 bases map to TRBD1. The J segment lost 2 bases and the V segment lost 6 bases, leaving 4 bases of the junction unmatched. The germline V gene has CDR1 SNHLY and CDR2 FYNNEI. The CDR3 length is 14 residues. The CDR3 DNA is TGTGCCAGCAGCGCCGACAGGGGCAATCAGCCCCAGCATTTT. This translates into CASSADRGNQPQHF.

There are many counts of this clonotype. The chain combines TRBV7-9 with TRBJ1-5; the match to TRBD1 covers 7 bases. This CDR3 is 16 amino acids long. CDR1 is SEHNR, CDR2 FQNEAQ, per germline (reference sequence). Losses at the gene ends were 4 bases for V and 5 bases for J; bases not matched to a gene: 11. The CDR3 sequence: CASSSLSDRRHQPQHF. Here the CDR3 DNA reads TGTGCCAGCAGCTCTCTCTCGGACAGGCGTCATCAGCCCCAGCATTTT.

Many counts were recorded for this clonotype. J is TRBJ2-3 and V is TRBV5-1; no clear D. The CDR3 runs to 15 residues. Between the trimmed V and J ends, which lost 0 bases and 4 bases, there was a span of 12 bases. Germline V gives CDR1 SGHRS, CDR2 YFSETQ. The CDR3 spells CASSLASLSADTQYF. Written as DNA, the CDR3 is TGCGCCAGCAGCTTGGCGAGTCTGAGTGCAGATACGCAGTATTTT. Looking up the rest from reference TRBV5-1 and TRBJ2-3 gives the full variable domain: KAGVTQTPRYLIKTRGQQVTLSCSPISGHRSVSWYQQTPGQGLQFLFEYFSETQRNKGNFPGRFSGRQFSNSRSEMNVSTLELGDSALYLCASSLASLSADTQYFGPGTRLTVL.

The genes are TRBV24-1 and TRBJ2-5; possibly TRBD2 for D (6 bases). Trimming took 3 bases from V and 1 from J, leaving 11 bases between them. CDR3 length: 15 residues. Germline V CDR1 and CDR2: KGHDR, SFDVKD. The CDR3 is CATSDRRGLQETQYF. The CDR3 bases are TGTGCCACCAGTGATCGTCGGGGACTCCAAGAGACCCAGTACTTC.

This clonotype was detected many times. The chain is built from TRBV7-2 and TRBJ1-1; D is unclear. The CDR3 sequence is 14 residues long. Germline V gene data show CDR1 as SGHTA and CDR2 as FQGNSA. V gave up 5 bases and J gave up 1 base, with 11 bases separating them. CDR3 protein: CASSPRLGNTEAFF. CDR3 bases: TGTGCCAGCAGCCCGAGATTGGGGAACACTGAAGCTTTCTTT.

The chain has TRBV12-3 or TRBV12-4 and TRBJ2-2; D is ambiguous. This CDR3 has 15 amino acids. The germline V and J ends were trimmed by 3 bases and 1 base, with 9 bases remaining between them. In nucleotides, the CDR3 is TGTGCCAGCAGTTTTATCCGGTGGAACACCGGGGAGCTGTTTTTT. It specifies CASSFIRWNTGELFF.

There are a few counts of this clonotype. The chain has TRBV18 and TRBJ1-6, with D unclear. Trimming removed 6 bases from V and 0 bases from J, with 15 bases in between. The germline V gene has CDR1 KGHSH and CDR2 LQKENI. The CDR3 runs 17 residues. This CDR3 is CASSAWTVGSYNSPLHF. As DNA, the CDR3 is TGTGCCAGCTCCGCCTGGACGGTGGGCTCCTATAATTCACCCCTCCACTTT.

The chain employs TRBV20-1 and TRBJ1-6; tentative D call: TRBD1 (6 bases). The CDR3 totals 15 residues. Deletions cut 3 bases from V and 7 bases from J, with 16 bases between. CDR1 is DFQATT, CDR2 SNEGSKA, per germline (reference sequence). The CDR3 sequence is CSASQPGDWNSPLHF. The CDR3 DNA is TGCAGTGCTAGCCAGCCAGGGGATTGGAATTCACCCCTCCACTTT.

This clonotype was detected only a few times. The V gene is TRBV6-5, the J gene TRBJ1-6; a possible D gene is TRBD1 (5 bases). The V end was cut by 6 bases, the J end by 8 bases, with 14 bases between. Germline V lookup: CDR1 MNHEY, CDR2 SVGAGI. The CDR3 has 14 residues. The CDR3, as DNA: TGTGCCAGCAGCCCGGGACCGCGGTATTCACCCCTCCACTTT. This codes for CASSPGPRYSPLHF.